This TCR beta chain was obtained from a study of T-cell reconstitution after alpha-beta-depleted transplantation in children. Study results and limitations: Expanded clones from the graft, numbering several hundred, reportedly supplied alpha-beta T cells about two months after transplant. At one year after transplant, newly produced T cells mostly accounted for T-cell counts and diversity. High day-60 TCRbeta diversity in some patients came from surviving recipient T cells and thymic progenitors.

Preparation of the TCRbeta library involved a method that used unique molecular identifiers. A single record per CDR3 protein comes from TCRdb applying MiXCR to the PCR reads. The data contain about 150,000 distinct CDR3 sequences, around 10% of them singletons. CDR1 and CDR2 from the germline V gene are DFQATT and SNEGSKA (reference sequence). There are 14 residues in the CDR3. The V and J ends lost 3 bases and 4 bases respectively, with 12 bases between them. This clonotype was found many times. Its target is unknown. Sequencing was performed on PBMCs, taken before TCRalphabeta/CD19-depleted stem cell transplant. The chain combines TRBV20-1 with TRBJ2-2; D is uncertain. The TCR was taken from a boy aged 2-9 years with acute myeloid leukemia, due to receive a stem cell transplant. The DNA of the CDR3 is TGCAGTGCTAGCGGCAGGTCGTCCACCGGGGAGCTGTTTTTT. This encodes CSASGRSSTGELFF.